This is a list of T cell receptor beta chains from one sample in a study of response to subunit inactivated influenza vaccine. TCRdb recomputed calls from the RT-PCR reads with MiXCR, one row per CDR3 protein. The table shows hundreds of thousands of distinct CDR3 sequences, with 13% to 15% occurring only once. The source material was PBMCs from blood, sampled 14 days before vaccination. The receptors here all came from a man in his fifties who received an inactivated influenza vaccine. The CDR3 runs from the conserved cysteine through the conserved F or W. The D gene is left open where the match is weak. Clone size is shown for a subset of rows, as once, few, many or a class of expanded clone.

clone_size	cdr3_length	d_call	v_call	j_call	cdr3_aa	cdr3_nt
NA	15	TRBD2	TRBV5-1	TRBJ2-5	CASSLVGPAGDTQYF	TGCGCCAGCAGCTTGGTGGGCCCAGCGGGAGATACCCAGTACTTC
many	15	NA	TRBV6-4	TRBJ2-3	CASSPSGERTDTQYF	TGTGCCAGTTCCCCCTCGGGGGAACGCACAGATACGCAGTATTTT
few	15	NA	TRBV7-2	TRBJ1-2	CASSLISDSNYGYTF	TGTGCCAGCAGCTTAATAAGCGACAGCAACTATGGCTACACCTTC
few	15	TRBD2	TRBV20-1	TRBJ2-3	CSATGTSASEDTQYF	TGCAGTGCTACCGGGACTAGCGCATCTGAAGATACGCAGTATTTT
NA	14	NA	TRBV6-1	TRBJ2-3	CASSDNRARDTQYF	TGTGCCAGCAGTGACAACAGGGCAAGGGATACGCAGTATTTT
many	17	NA	TRBV5-1	TRBJ1-6	CASSPLGESSYNSPLHF	TGCGCCAGCAGCCCCTTGGGGGAGAGCTCCTATAATTCACCCCTCCACTTT
NA	14	NA	TRBV10-3	TRBJ2-5	CAISESSGKETQYF	TGTGCCATCAGTGAGTCTAGCGGTAAAGAGACCCAGTACTTC
many	17	NA	TRBV11-2	TRBJ2-2	CASTPPSGTPNTGELFF	TGTGCCAGCACCCCTCCCTCCGGGACTCCGAACACCGGGGAGCTGTTTTTT
NA	15	TRBD2	TRBV7-2	TRBJ2-3	CASSLWREDGDTQYF	TGTGCCAGCAGCTTATGGCGGGAGGATGGGGATACGCAGTATTTT
NA	15	NA	TRBV19	TRBJ2-6	CASSIVGTGANVLTF	TGTGCCAGTAGTATAGTAGGGACTGGGGCCAACGTCCTGACTTTC
few	13	TRBD1	TRBV5-5	TRBJ2-7	CASSVGQGREQYF	TGTGCCAGCAGCGTCGGACAGGGGAGAGAGCAGTACTTC
NA	16	NA	TRBV12-3/TRBV12-4	TRBJ2-3	CASSLARGGFADTQYF	TGTGCCAGCAGTTTAGCGCGGGGAGGCTTCGCAGATACGCAGTATTTT
few	18	TRBD2	TRBV11-1	TRBJ2-3	CASSFNSGQTSFTDTQYF	TGTGCCAGCAGCTTTAATAGCGGGCAGACGTCGTTCACAGATACGCAGTATTTT
few	17	NA	TRBV4-3	TRBJ1-3	CASSQDDRPSSGNTIYF	TGCGCCAGCAGCCAAGATGACAGACCGAGCTCTGGAAACACCATATATTTT
many	13	NA	TRBV20-1	TRBJ2-3	CSASAEGTDTQYF	TGCAGTGCTAGTGCGGAGGGCACAGATACGCAGTATTTT
once	12	NA	TRBV20-1	TRBJ2-5	CSAWDSQETQHF	TGCAGTGCCTGGGACTCCCAAGAGACCCAGCACTTC
few	17	NA	TRBV18	TRBJ1-1	CASSPQSFRGPNTEAFF	TGTGCCAGCTCACCACAAAGTTTCAGGGGACCGAACACTGAAGCTTTCTTT
NA	13	TRBD1	TRBV7-8	TRBJ2-5	CASSFQGAGTQYF	TGTGCCAGCAGCTTCCAGGGGGCGGGGACCCAGTACTTC
NA	15	NA	TRBV20-1	TRBJ2-5	CSAHALPDTGETQYF	TGCAGTGCTCACGCACTACCGGACACCGGGGAGACCCAGTACTTC